This T cell receptor beta chain was captured in a study of OX40 agonist ivuxolimab in advanced cancers. Background on the study: The mean age was roughly 60 years, ranging from about 23 to 79, with over 70% of participants male.

Method: immunoSEQ multiplex PCR; TCRdb's copy keeps in-frame clones and lacks some. The sample holds some 86,000 clones, around 83% seen once. CDR1 and CDR2 from the germline V gene are SGHRS and YFSETQ. Trimming shortened V by 1 base and J by 8 bases, and 24 bases separated the two germline ends. CDR3 length: 17 amino acids. The material was CD4+ or CD8+ T cells sorted from blood, obtained in a trial of the OX40 agonist ivuxolimab. The sequence was obtained from an adult with an advanced solid tumor such as melanoma, head and neck, liver or kidney cancer. The chain joins TRBV5-1 to TRBJ1-1; D is perhaps TRBD1 (5 bases). In nucleotides, the CDR3 is TGCGCCAGCAGCTTGCATACCACAGGAAGTTTCCAAGCGGAAGCTTTCTTT. Protein: CASSLHTTGSFQAEAFF.